The 26 T cell receptor beta chains below were found in one sample sequenced in a study of spatial heterogeneity in lung cancer (dated by TCRdb to about 2019). Sample time point, as interpreted from the label and publication: sample taken at primary tumor resection. TCR sequencing used whole RNA extracted from tumor and nontumor lung tissue, or from cryopreserved PBMC samples, without cell sorting. The library was generated by 5' RACE. The run used a NextSeq 500. Starting from the raw public reads, TCRdb applied fastp trimming at Q25, assembled clones with MiXCR and retained in-frame beta chains. Rows with one shared CDR3 protein collapse into an entry with the most common genes and DNA. The sample data list fewer than 25,000 distinct CDR3 sequences, and about 3% of these were observed just once. The top ten hold under 35% of the sample. Sequencing used PBMCs, obtained at surgery. The receptors were gathered from a female donor with early-stage non-small cell lung cancer.

This clonotype was counted ten times or more. V gene TRBV20-1 combines with J gene TRBJ2-7; the match to TRBD2 covers 14 bases. Germline-derived CDR1 and CDR2 are DFQATT and SNEGSKA (reference sequence). J lost 0 bases, V lost 5 bases, and 9 bases had no gene match. The CDR3 has 17 residues. CDR3 bases: TGCAGTGCTGTGACTAGCGGGAGGGCCTGGTACTCCTACGAGCAGTACTTC. Translated, it gives CSAVTSGRAWYSYEQYF.

A single count supports this clonotype. This may arise from a read error, as a much more abundant clone is one base away. The chain carries TRBV20-1 and TRBJ2-3; the match to TRBD2 covers 11 bases. The germline gives CDR1 DFQATT, CDR2 SNEGSKA (reference sequence). After removal of 4 bases from V and 5 bases from J, the junction contained 2 bases not matched to a gene. This CDR3 spans 13 amino acids. CDR3 residues: CSATSGRLDTQYF. The CDR3 DNA follows: TGCAGTGCTACTAGCGGGAGGTTAGATACGCAGTATTTT.

This clonotype was seen repeatedly, ten times or more. The chain joins TRBV27 to TRBJ1-1, with D unresolved. CDR1 and CDR2 (germline): MNHEY, SMNVEV (reference sequence). Trimming cost V 3 bases and J 0 bases, with 5 bases left between them. The length of the CDR3 is 13 residues. The CDR3 loop reads CASSFFVNTEAFF. In DNA form, the CDR3 reads TGTGCCAGCAGTTTCTTTGTGAACACTGAAGCTTTCTTT.

This clonotype was recorded at least ten times. The V gene is TRBV4-2, the J gene TRBJ2-5; the D is unclear. The germline gives CDR1 LGHNA, CDR2 YNFKEQ. V was shortened by 2 bases and J by 1 base, with 5 bases between the two germline ends. The CDR3 runs to 13 residues. CDR3 loop: CASSQQLQETQYF. The DNA for the CDR3 is TGTGCCAGCAGCCAACAGCTCCAAGAGACCCAGTACTTC.

This clonotype appeared a few times. The gene calls are TRBV30 and TRBJ2-2; D unclear. The V end lost 1 base, the J end lost 4 bases, and 7 bases lay between the germline ends. This CDR3 is 13 amino acids long. Germline loops: CDR1 GTSNPN, CDR2 SVGIG (reference sequence). The CDR3 DNA sequence: TGTGCCTGGAGTGAAGGGATCACCGGGGAGCTGTTTTTT. It codes for CAWSEGITGELFF.

This clonotype was seen ten or more times. The rearrangement links TRBV4-2 to TRBJ2-7; D may be TRBD1 or TRBD2 (5 bases each). This CDR3 has 15 amino acids. The germline V gene encodes CDR1 LGHNA and CDR2 YNFKEQ. V gave up 7 bases and J gave up 0 bases, with 16 bases separating them. The CDR3 DNA is TGTGCCAGCACAAATACAGAGGGGAGCTCCTACGAGCAGTACTTC. This encodes CASTNTEGSSYEQYF.

There are many counts of this clonotype. This sequence joins TRBV7-2 and TRBJ2-2; D tentatively fits TRBD1 or TRBD2 (5 bases each). V was clipped by 6 bases and J by 7 bases, with 6 bases between them. CDR3 size: 11 residues. Germline V gene sequence: CDR1 SGHTA, CDR2 FQGNSA. CDR3 in amino acids: CASSGGGELFF. DNA of the CDR3: TGTGCCAGCAGTGGGGGCGGGGAGCTGTTTTTT. Filled out from reference TRBV7-2 and TRBJ2-2, the complete variable domain reads GAGVSQSPSNKVTEKGKDVELRCDPISGHTALYWYRQSLGQGLEFLIYFQGNSAPDKSGLPSDRFSAERTGGSVSTLTIQRTQQEDSAVYLCASSGGGELFFGEGSRLTVL.

This clonotype was found a few times. CDR3 nucleotides: TGTGCCAGCACTCGGATGCGAATGAATGAGCAGTTCTTC. Translating it yields CASTRMRMNEQFF. The chain combines TRBV6-6 with TRBJ2-1, with no clear D. The germline gives CDR1 MNHNY, CDR2 SVGAGI (reference sequence). The CDR3 is 13 amino acids. Trimming removed 7 bases from V and 7 bases from J, with 14 bases in between.

This clonotype was seen repeatedly, ten times or more. V usage is TRBV7-9 and J usage is TRBJ2-1, with 12 nucleotides matching TRBD2. Germline V CDR1 and CDR2: SEHNR, FQNEAQ (reference sequence). The ends lost 5 bases at V and 4 bases at J; junction bases unmatched: 12. The CDR3 spans 18 residues. As DNA, the CDR3 is TGTGCCAGCAGCCACCGGGCTAGCGGGAGGGCCGGGTACAATGAGCAGTTCTTC. Residues: CASSHRASGRAGYNEQFF.

This clonotype was seen only a few times. The chain employs TRBV5-1 and TRBJ2-2; no firm D call. The V gene's germline CDR1 is SGHRS and CDR2 YFSETQ. The CDR3 has 15 residues. The V end was cut by 4 bases, the J end by 0 bases, with 10 bases between. The CDR3: CASSPSAANTGELFF. The DNA for the CDR3 is TGCGCCAGCAGCCCTTCTGCTGCGAACACCGGGGAGCTGTTTTTT.

This clonotype was observed many times. The chain joins TRBV20-1 to TRBJ2-1; 7 bases are a match to TRBD2. Germline lookup yields CDR1 DFQATT and CDR2 SNEGSKA (reference sequence). The length of the CDR3 is 17 residues. V gave up 2 bases and J gave up 1 base; unmatched junction bases: 11. The chain's CDR3 is CSARPKGGPGSYNEQFF. In DNA form, the CDR3 reads TGCAGTGCTAGACCGAAGGGAGGGCCAGGGTCCTACAATGAGCAGTTCTTC.

This clonotype was recorded at least ten times. The chain joins TRBV20-1 to TRBJ2-7; 11 bases agree with TRBD2. In germline, CDR1 is DFQATT, CDR2 SNEGSKA (reference sequence). V trimming: 0 bases; J trimming: 1 base; junction bases outside the gene matches: 11. The CDR3 length is 18 residues. This CDR3 is CSARDHYIRLAGSYEQYF. The DNA of the CDR3 is TGCAGTGCTAGAGACCACTATATAAGACTAGCGGGATCCTACGAGCAGTACTTC.

This clonotype was detected ten times or more. The J gene is TRBJ2-1, the V gene TRBV7-6, with 10 bases lining up with TRBD1. V was pared by 4 bases and J by 5 bases, with 8 bases of the junction left unmatched. Germline V gene lookup returns CDR1 SGHVS and CDR2 FNYEAQ. The CDR3 is made up of 16 amino acids. The CDR3 spells CASSSFRDRGDNEQFF. The DNA of the CDR3 is TGTGCCAGCAGCTCATTCCGGGACAGGGGAGACAATGAGCAGTTCTTC.

In this sample, this clonotype turned up many times. A junction end diverges from the germline sequence, so it may reflect a read error. The gene calls are TRBV7-7 and TRBJ2-2, with D unclear. The V gene's germline CDR1 is SSHAT and CDR2 FNYEAQ (reference sequence). The CDR3 covers 16 residues. The CDR3 loop reads CASSLDHSINTGELFF. CDR3 DNA sequence: TGTGCTAGCAGCTTAGACCACAGCATAAACACCGGGGAGCTGTTTTTT.

This clonotype was seen at least ten times. The chain has TRBV4-2 and TRBJ2-5; no clear D gene. V lost 0 bases, J lost 5 bases, and 7 bases lay in between. Germline CDR1 is LGHNA and CDR2 is YNFKEQ. This CDR3 region has 13 residues. The CDR3 nucleotides are TGTGCCAGCAGCCAAGAGAGGCAGGAGACCCAGTACTTC. It codes for CASSQERQETQYF.

The table lists this clonotype with many counts. This chain links TRBV7-3 with TRBJ2-1; a possible D gene is TRBD2 (6 bases). The V gene's germline CDR1 is SGHTA and CDR2 FQGTGA. The CDR3 runs 15 residues. Trimming removed 6 bases from V and 0 bases from J, with 12 bases in between. Here the CDR3 DNA reads TGTGCCAGCAGTCCCCTGGGGGGCTCCTACAATGAGCAGTTCTTC. Translating it yields CASSPLGGSYNEQFF.

This clonotype was counted ten times or more. The chain is built from TRBV5-1 and TRBJ1-1, with TRBD1 identical over 10 bases. Trimming took 5 bases from V and 5 from J; bases not matched to a gene: 6. The CDR3 loop spans 14 amino acids. Germline CDR1 and CDR2: SGHRS and YFSETQ. CDR3 protein: CASRPGTGDTEAFF. Here the CDR3 DNA reads TGCGCCAGCAGACCTGGGACAGGGGATACTGAAGCTTTCTTT.

This clonotype was picked up many times. V usage is TRBV10-3 and J usage is TRBJ1-5; D possibly corresponds to TRBD1 (5 bases). The CDR3 length is 15 residues. Germline-derived CDR1 and CDR2 are ENHRY and SYGVKD. Trimming removed 3 bases at V and 5 bases at J, with 14 bases between. The CDR3 protein is CAISDGRGGHQPQHF. CDR3 DNA: TGTGCCATCAGTGATGGGAGGGGAGGGCATCAGCCCCAGCATTTT.

This clonotype was observed many times. This chain links TRBV27 with TRBJ2-7; D not resolved. V lost 0 bases, J lost 4 bases, and 13 bases lay in between. CDR3 length: 15 amino acids. Germline V lookup: CDR1 MNHEY, CDR2 SMNVEV (reference sequence). For the CDR3, the DNA is TGTGCCAGCAGTTTATCAGGACCTTTTGTATACGAGCAGTACTTC. Translated: CASSLSGPFVYEQYF.

This clonotype was observed at least ten times. The rearrangement uses TRBV12-3 or TRBV12-4 and TRBJ2-1; 8 bases line up with TRBD2. With V trimmed by 2 bases and J by 9 bases, 15 bases remained unmatched. The CDR3 spans 17 residues. DNA for the CDR3: TGTGCCAGCAGTTTATTGTCGGGGAAGGCCAGCGGGAGTGAGCAGTTCTTC. Translated, it gives CASSLLSGKASGSEQFF.

The J gene is TRBJ2-7, the V gene TRBV28; D is unresolved. V lost 5 bases and J lost 5, with 16 bases in between. Germline V lookup: CDR1 MDHEN, CDR2 SYDVKM. The CDR3 sequence is 14 residues long. The CDR3 is CASSMTSTENEQYF. The CDR3 coding sequence is TGTGCCAGCAGTATGACCTCGACGGAAAACGAGCAGTACTTC.

There are many counts of this clonotype. This sequence joins TRBV5-1 and TRBJ2-7, with 12 bases that match TRBD2. CDR3 length: 16 residues. After removal of 3 bases from V and 5 bases from J, the junction contained 9 bases not matched to a gene. CDR1 is SGHRS, CDR2 YFSETQ, per germline. CDR3 amino acids: CASSSPSGRASDEQYF. CDR3 bases: TGCGCCAGCAGCTCCCCTAGCGGGAGGGCCTCGGACGAGCAGTACTTC.

This clonotype showed up many times. CDR3 DNA: TGTGCCAGCAGCGTAGGGACCGAGGGTGAGCAGTTCTTC. Amino acid sequence: CASSVGTEGEQFF. The chain links TRBV9 to TRBJ2-1; the D gene is possibly TRBD2 (5 bases). CDR1 SGDLS and CDR2 YYNGEE come from the germline V gene. The CDR3 length is 13 residues. V was trimmed by 0 bases and J by 9 bases, leaving 10 bases between them.

This clonotype was seen many times. J is TRBJ1-5 and V is TRBV7-6; tentatively, D is TRBD1 (6 bases). Germline V gives CDR1 SGHVS, CDR2 FNYEAQ. The ends were cut back, 5 bases at V and 3 bases at J, with 8 bases in the middle. This CDR3 is 13 amino acids long. The CDR3 DNA reads TGTGCCAGCAGCGGACAGCTCAATCAGCCCCAGCATTTT. Translated: CASSGQLNQPQHF.

This clonotype was counted at least ten times. In nucleotides, the CDR3 is TGTGCCAGCAGCTTAGCGCTGCGCGGGAGGGATTCCGAGCAGTACTTC. Residues: CASSLALRGRDSEQYF. The chain recombines TRBV7-9 with TRBJ2-7, with TRBD2 matching over 9 bases. The CDR3 runs to 16 residues. Germline V gives CDR1 SEHNR, CDR2 FQNEAQ (reference sequence). Trimming cost V 0 bases and J 6 bases; bases outside gene matches: 9.

In its sample, this clonotype is medium-sized. The V gene is TRBV28, the J gene TRBJ2-5; D may be TRBD2 (7 bases). V lost 6 bases and J lost 5, with 16 bases in between. The CDR3 is 14 amino acids. In germline, CDR1 is MDHEN, CDR2 SYDVKM. CDR3 in DNA: TGTGCCAGCAGCTCGGGGGGCCCAGTGGAGACCCAGTACTTC. Protein: CASSSGGPVETQYF.